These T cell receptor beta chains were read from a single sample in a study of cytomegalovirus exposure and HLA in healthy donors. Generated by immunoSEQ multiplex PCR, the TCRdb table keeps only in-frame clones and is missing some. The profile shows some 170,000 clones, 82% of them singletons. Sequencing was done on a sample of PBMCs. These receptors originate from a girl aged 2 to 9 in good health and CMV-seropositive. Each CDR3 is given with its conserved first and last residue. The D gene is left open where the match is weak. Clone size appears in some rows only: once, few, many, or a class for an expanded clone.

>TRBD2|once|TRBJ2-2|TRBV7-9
CASSLALTSGLTGELFF
TGTGCCAGCAGCTTAGCGCTAACTAGCGGGCTCACCGGGGAGCTGTTTTTT
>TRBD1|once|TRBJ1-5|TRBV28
CASSLKGANQPQHF
TGTGCCAGCAGTTTGAAGGGGGCAAATCAGCCCCAGCATTTT
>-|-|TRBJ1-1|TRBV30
CAWSGDQNTEAFF
TGTGCCTGGAGCGGGGATCAGAACACTGAAGCTTTCTTT
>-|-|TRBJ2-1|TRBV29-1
CSTNLWSSYNEQFF
TGCAGCACGAATCTATGGAGCTCCTACAATGAGCAGTTCTTC
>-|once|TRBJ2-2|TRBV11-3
CASSLGVPTNTGELFF
TGTGCCAGCAGCTTAGGAGTACCGACGAACACCGGGGAGCTGTTTTTT
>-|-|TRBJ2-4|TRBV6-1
CASSEALRASGKNIQYF
TGTGCCAGCAGTGAAGCGCTTCGAGCTTCAGGCAAAAACATTCAGTACTTC
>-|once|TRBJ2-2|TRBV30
CAWSSTGELFF
TGTGCCTGGTCGAGTACCGGGGAGCTGTTTTTT
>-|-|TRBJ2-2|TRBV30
CAWSATSRRGELFF
TGTGCCTGGAGCGCGACTTCAAGGCGGGGGGAGCTGTTTTTT
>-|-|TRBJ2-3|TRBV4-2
CASSQELSRVSIDTQYF
TGTGCCAGCAGCCAAGAGCTAAGCAGGGTGTCGATAGATACGCAGTATTTT
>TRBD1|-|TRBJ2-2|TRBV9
CASSVGQGASTGELFF
TGTGCCAGCAGCGTAGGGCAGGGGGCCTCCACCGGGGAGCTGTTTTTT
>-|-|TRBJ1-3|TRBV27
CASSRTTGYSGNTIYF
TGTGCCAGCAGTCGAACCACAGGCTACTCTGGAAACACCATATATTTT
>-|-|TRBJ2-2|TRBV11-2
CASSLDLPVGSRPGELFF
TGTGCCAGCAGCTTAGATCTTCCAGTAGGTTCGAGGCCCGGGGAGCTGTTTTTT
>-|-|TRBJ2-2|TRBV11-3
CASSHGLVAANTGELFF
TGTGCCAGCAGCCACGGGTTGGTAGCGGCGAACACCGGGGAGCTGTTTTTT
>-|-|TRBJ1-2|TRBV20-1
CSAGQYYGYTF
TGCAGTGCCGGACAGTACTATGGCTACACCTTC
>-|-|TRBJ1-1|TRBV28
CASMEGSFMNTEAFF
TGTGCCAGCATGGAGGGCAGCTTCATGAACACTGAAGCTTTCTTT
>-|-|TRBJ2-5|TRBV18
CASSTSFTETQYF
TGTGCCAGCTCAACTAGCTTTACGGAGACCCAGTACTTC
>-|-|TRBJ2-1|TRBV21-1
CASSNKFGVTGLADNEQFF
TGTGCCAGCAGCAATAAGTTCGGGGTTACGGGACTAGCAGACAATGAGCAGTTCTTC
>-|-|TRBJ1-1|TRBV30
CARHKNTEAFF
TGTGCCCGACACAAGAACACTGAAGCTTTCTTT
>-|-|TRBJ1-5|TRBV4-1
CASSQIVNSNQPQHF
TGCGCCAGCAGCCAGATAGTCAATAGCAATCAGCCCCAGCATTTT
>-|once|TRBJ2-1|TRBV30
CAWTTTRSSYNEQFF
TGTGCCTGGACCACTACTAGGTCCTCCTACAATGAGCAGTTCTTC
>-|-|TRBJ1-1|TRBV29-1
CSASWGLTEAFF
TGCAGCGCGAGCTGGGGACTCACTGAAGCTTTCTTT
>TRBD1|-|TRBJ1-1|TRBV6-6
CASSNTGGFEAFF
TGTGCCAGCAGTAACACAGGGGGCTTTGAAGCTTTCTTT
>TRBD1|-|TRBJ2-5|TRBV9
CASSKTGGTTKETQYF
TGTGCCAGCAGTAAAACAGGGGGGACCACTAAAGAGACCCAGTACTTC
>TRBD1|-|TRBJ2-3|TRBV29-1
CSVETGLGDTQYF
TGCAGCGTTGAGACAGGGCTCGGAGATACGCAGTATTTT
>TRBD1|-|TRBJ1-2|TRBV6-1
CASRDYRGVDGYTF
TGTGCCAGCAGGGACTACAGGGGTGTTGATGGCTACACCTTC
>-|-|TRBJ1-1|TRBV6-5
CASKIDSLNTEAFF
TGTGCCAGCAAGATCGACAGCCTGAACACTGAAGCTTTCTTT
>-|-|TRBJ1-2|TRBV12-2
CASRRGRRYGYTF
TGTGCAAGTCGCAGGGGGCGTAGGTATGGCTACACCTTC
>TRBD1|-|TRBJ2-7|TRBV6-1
CASSEAEGTGQGAPYEQYF
TGTGCCAGCAGTGAAGCGGAAGGGACGGGACAGGGGGCCCCCTACGAGCAGTACTTC
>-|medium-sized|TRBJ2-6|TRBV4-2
CASSQDPLSGANVLTF
TGTGCCAGCAGCCAAGACCCTCTTTCCGGGGCCAACGTCCTGACTTTC
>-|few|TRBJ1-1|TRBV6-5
CASQVSSGSPEAFF
TGTGCCAGCCAAGTAAGCTCAGGCTCCCCTGAAGCTTTCTTT
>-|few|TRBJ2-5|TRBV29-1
CSVEGQGGMETQYF
TGCAGCGTTGAAGGTCAGGGAGGTATGGAGACCCAGTACTTC
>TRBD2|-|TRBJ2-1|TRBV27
CASSLIAGEYNEQFF
TGTGCCAGCAGTTTAATAGCGGGAGAGTACAATGAGCAGTTCTTC
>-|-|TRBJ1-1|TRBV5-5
CASSLASYTEAFF
TGTGCCAGCAGCTTGGCCTCTTACACTGAAGCTTTCTTT
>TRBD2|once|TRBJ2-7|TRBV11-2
CASSLGGLAVYEQYF
TGTGCCAGCAGCTTAGGGGGACTAGCCGTTTACGAGCAGTACTTC
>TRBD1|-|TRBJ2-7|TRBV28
CASTSGPGQGYYEQYF
TGTGCCAGCACCTCAGGGCCGGGACAGGGATACTACGAGCAGTACTTC
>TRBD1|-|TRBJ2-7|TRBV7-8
CASSTRQGLGEQYF
TGTGCCAGCAGCACCCGACAGGGATTGGGAGAGCAGTACTTC
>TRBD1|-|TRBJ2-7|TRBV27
CASSMGQPYEQYF
TGTGCCAGCAGCATGGGACAGCCCTACGAGCAGTACTTC